A selection of T cell receptor beta chains follows, all from one sample in a study of blood T cell repertoires in COVID-19. The repertoire was sequenced with immunoSEQ multiplex PCR; TCRdb's copy has only in-frame clones and lacks some. The sample carries tens of thousands of clones, around nine tenths recorded once. The sequenced sample was peripheral blood. All receptors derive from a human donor in a cohort sampled during active COVID-19. The donor label of this sample is uncertain. Both conserved end residues are part of each CDR3. The D gene is left open where the match is weak. Only some rows state a clone size, as once, few, many or a class for expanded clones.

cdr3_nt cdr3_aa clone_size d_call j_call v_call
TGTGCCAGCAGCCGATATGAGACAGGGGTTGGGCAGTACTTC CASSRYETGVGQYF . TRBD1 TRBJ2-7 TRBV3-1/TRBV3-2
TGTGCCAGCAGCCGAGGGGCGGCGGGGCGCCAAGAGACCCAGTACTTC CASSRGAAGRQETQYF . . TRBJ2-5 TRBV3-1/TRBV3-2
TGTGCCAGCAGCGGATCACCCAAACTTAATTCACCCCTCCACTTT CASSGSPKLNSPLHF . . TRBJ1-6 TRBV9
TGTGCCATCAGCCAGGGGGACCTCACAGATACGCAGTATTTT CAISQGDLTDTQYF . TRBD1 TRBJ2-3 TRBV10-3
TGTGCCAGCAGTGGGGAGGGGTATGGTCAGCCCCAGCATTTT CASSGEGYGQPQHF . . TRBJ1-5 TRBV25-1
TGTGCCAGCAGTTACCAGCGGGGGGCCGGGGAGACCCAGTACTTC CASSYQRGAGETQYF . TRBD2 TRBJ2-5 TRBV6-5
TGTGCCAGTACCTCGGGGGGCCCAGGCAATCAGCCCCAGCATTTT CASTSGGPGNQPQHF . . TRBJ1-5 TRBV19
TGTGCCAGCTCACCATCCTACGGGACTAGCGGCAGCACAGATACGCAGTATTTT CASSPSYGTSGSTDTQYF . TRBD2 TRBJ2-3 TRBV18
TGTGCCAGCTCACCACGTTCAGGGGGAAGCTCTGGAAACACCATATATTTT CASSPRSGGSSGNTIYF . TRBD1 TRBJ1-3 TRBV18
TGTGCCAGCAGCGGGGGACAGGCCGGCTCCTACGAGCAGTACTTC CASSGGQAGSYEQYF . TRBD1 TRBJ2-7 TRBV9
TGTGCCAGCAGCGTAACTAGCGGGGGAAGGGCAGAGACCCAGTACTTC CASSVTSGGRAETQYF once TRBD2 TRBJ2-5 TRBV9
TGTGCCAGCAGCCCCGGGACAGTTAATCAGCCCCAGCATTTT CASSPGTVNQPQHF . TRBD1 TRBJ1-5 TRBV13
TGTGCCAGCAGCGTAGAAGGTACAGCGGGCCCTACCACAGATACGCAGTATTTT CASSVEGTAGPTTDTQYF . . TRBJ2-3 TRBV9
TGTGCCAGCTCACCCCAGAGAACAGAAGTCTCTGGAAACACCATATATTTT CASSPQRTEVSGNTIYF . . TRBJ1-3 TRBV18
TGTGCCAGCTCACAGGGACAGTTGTCGATCCCCTACGAGCAGTACTTC CASSQGQLSIPYEQYF . TRBD1 TRBJ2-7 TRBV18
TGTGCCAGCAGCCAAATACAGGGGGGCCAGTACTTC CASSQIQGGQYF once TRBD1 TRBJ2-5 TRBV7-2
TGCAGCGGGATGGGACAAATCGGAGAGACCCAGTACTTC CSGMGQIGETQYF . . TRBJ2-5 TRBV29-1
TGTGCCAGCTCCTCGGGACAGGGGAACTACGAGCAGTACTTC CASSSGQGNYEQYF . TRBD1 TRBJ2-7 TRBV18
TGTGCCAGCAGCTTTAGGGACAAGCAGGAGCAGTTCTTC CASSFRDKQEQFF . . TRBJ2-1 TRBV11-3
TGTGCCAGTGCCCCAAGGAACAACCCCGGGGGCGAGCAGTACTTC CASAPRNNPGGEQYF . . TRBJ2-7 TRBV19
TGCGCCAGCAGCCAAGATCGGTACGCAACTAATGGAGCCAAAAACATTCAGTACTTC CASSQDRYATNGAKNIQYF once . TRBJ2-4 TRBV4-3
TGTGCCAGCAGTCCTCGGGGCGGGGAGCTGTTTTTT CASSPRGGELFF . . TRBJ2-2 TRBV2
TGTGCCAGCAGTTTACGGAGCAATCAGCCCCAGCATTTT CASSLRSNQPQHF . . TRBJ1-5 TRBV27
TGTGCCAGCTCAGCAGACAGGAATCAGCCCCAGCATTTT CASSADRNQPQHF . . TRBJ1-5 TRBV18
TGTGCCAGCAGACAGGGGGCGGATTACGAGCAGTACTTC CASRQGADYEQYF . TRBD1 TRBJ2-7 TRBV7-9
TGCGCCAGCAGCTCTTCGGACAGTCGAAATGAGCAGTTCTTC CASSSSDSRNEQFF . . TRBJ2-1 TRBV5-1
TGTGCCAGCAGCGTAGCTCTGGACAGGGGGCAAGAGACCCAGTACTTC CASSVALDRGQETQYF once TRBD1 TRBJ2-5 TRBV9
TGCGCCAGCAGCTTGGCACAGGCTCGGACTGAAGCTTTCTTT CASSLAQARTEAFF . . TRBJ1-1 TRBV5-1
TGTGCCAGTACCCCGGGACAGGGGGGAATAAGCAATCAGCCCCAGCATTTT CASTPGQGGISNQPQHF . TRBD1 TRBJ1-5 TRBV19
TGTGCCAGTAAGGCAGGAAACAATCAGCCCCAGCATTTT CASKAGNNQPQHF . . TRBJ1-5 TRBV19
TGTGCCAGCAGCTTGGGGACAGGAACCACGGCCCAGTACTTC CASSLGTGTTAQYF . TRBD1 TRBJ2-5 TRBV5-6
TGTGCCAGCAGCGAAGACATGCTCTCTGGAAACACCATATATTTT CASSEDMLSGNTIYF . . TRBJ1-3 TRBV6-1
TGTGCCAGCAGCTCTCTGTGGACTAGCGGCGTTTACAATGAGCAGTTCTTC CASSSLWTSGVYNEQFF once TRBD2 TRBJ2-1 TRBV5-8
TGTGCCAGCAGCCAAGATCAGGGCTTAAAGCGCACAGATACGCAGTATTTT CASSQDQGLKRTDTQYF . . TRBJ2-3 TRBV3-1/TRBV3-2
TGTGCCAGCAGGGGACTAGGTGGTGCAGATACGCAGTATTTT CASRGLGGADTQYF . TRBD2 TRBJ2-3 TRBV25-1
TGTGCCAGCTCACCACCAACAGCAACTAATGAAAAACTGTTTTTT CASSPPTATNEKLFF . . TRBJ1-4 TRBV18
TGTGCCAGCAGTTACGGGCAGGGGAGCTCACCCCTCCACTTT CASSYGQGSSPLHF . . TRBJ1-6 TRBV6-5
TGTGCCAGCAGCTCCGGGACAGGGGCAGTTGAAGCTTTCTTT CASSSGTGAVEAFF few TRBD1 TRBJ1-1 TRBV7-3
TGTGCCAGCAGTTACCGGGTGCGGCAGCCCCAGCATTTT CASSYRVRQPQHF . . TRBJ1-5 TRBV6-5
TGCGCCAGCAGCTTGGATAGTAGGGGGCACGAGACCCAGTACTTC CASSLDSRGHETQYF . TRBD1 TRBJ2-5 TRBV5-1
TGTGCCACCGAGGGGAACACTGAAGCTTTCTTT CATEGNTEAFF . . TRBJ1-1 TRBV2
TGTGCCAGCAGCCCTAGGGGACAGGGGATAACCGGGGAGCTGTTTTTT CASSPRGQGITGELFF . TRBD1 TRBJ2-2 TRBV2
TGTGCCAGCAGGTTGGGTCGGGGGGCGTACGAGCAGTACTTC CASRLGRGAYEQYF . . TRBJ2-7 TRBV11-2
TGTGCCAGCAGCCCGTCTAATTCACCCCTCCACTTT CASSPSNSPLHF . . TRBJ1-6 TRBV13
TGTGCCAGCAGTGAACGACGGCGGGAAGGCAATCAGCCCCAGCATTTT CASSERRREGNQPQHF . . TRBJ1-5 TRBV6-1
TGTGCCACCAGCAGGGGAGGGCAGAACACCGGGGAGCTGTTTTTT CATSRGGQNTGELFF . TRBD2 TRBJ2-2 TRBV15
TGTGCCAGCAGCTTAGCGTGGCAGGGGGCTCAGCCCCAGCATTTT CASSLAWQGAQPQHF . TRBD1 TRBJ1-5 TRBV7-8
TGTGCCAGCAGGGGCCCGGGACTAGCCAAAAACATTCAGTACTTC CASRGPGLAKNIQYF . . TRBJ2-4 TRBV21-1
TGTGCCATCCGTCAGGCCTCCTACAATGAGCAGTTCTTC CAIRQASYNEQFF . . TRBJ2-1 TRBV24-1
TGTGCCAGCAGCTTTCCAGGGGGCGCGATCAATGAGCAGTTCTTC CASSFPGGAINEQFF . TRBD1 TRBJ2-1 TRBV5-4
TGCGCCAGCAGCCATACGACGGACTATAGCAATCAGCCCCAGCATTTT CASSHTTDYSNQPQHF . . TRBJ1-5 TRBV4-1
TGTGCCAGCAGTTACCCCCGGAGGCGGGGGGTGAGGGAGACCCAGTACTTC CASSYPRRRGVRETQYF . TRBD2 TRBJ2-5 TRBV6-2/TRBV6-3
TGTGCCAGCAGCCCCGGGGGAAGGCTGAACACTGAAGCTTTCTTT CASSPGGRLNTEAFF . . TRBJ1-1 TRBV3-1/TRBV3-2
TGTGCCAGCAGGGGGACTAGCACAGATACGCAGTATTTT CASRGTSTDTQYF . . TRBJ2-3 TRBV11-2
TGTGCCAGCAGCCAAGATGCGGGGGGCAATGAGCAGTTCTTC CASSQDAGGNEQFF . TRBD2 TRBJ2-1 TRBV3-1/TRBV3-2
TGTGCCAGCTCGGAGACAGCAAACTATAATTCACCCCTCCACTTT CASSETANYNSPLHF . . TRBJ1-6 TRBV18